Below, 15 T cell receptor beta chains from the same sample are listed, as sequenced in a study of blood T cell repertoires in COVID-19 (dated by TCRdb to 2020 to 2022). Library preparation was by the immunoSEQ multiplex PCR assay. In TCRdb, the immuneACCESS table is reduced to in-frame sequences with V and J assigned. These tables do not hold every clone; where another copy was compared, an unresolved V gene accounts for under half, and the others remain unexplained. This sample gives a few hundred thousand clones in total; over 75% of them show up just once. The ten largest clones represent under 2.5% of the sample. Sample: PBMCs or T cells enriched from blood (not recorded which). All receptors derive from a woman under 30 who had recovered from COVID-19.

The chain is built from TRBV28 and TRBJ2-3; D ambiguous. The ends were cut back, 3 bases at V and 0 bases at J, with 10 bases in the middle. Germline CDR1 reads MDHEN; CDR2 reads SYDVKM. CDR3 length: 15 residues. CDR3: CASSFDRVSTDTQYF. DNA for the CDR3: TGTGCCAGCAGTTTTGATCGGGTTAGCACAGATACGCAGTATTTT.

V is TRBV2 and J is TRBJ1-5, with a tentative D call TRBD1 (5 bases). The CDR3 length is 17 residues. V shed 4 bases and J shed 0 bases, with 16 bases lying between them. Germline-derived CDR1 and CDR2 are SNHLY and FYNNEI. This CDR3 reads CASSGNRPEYSNQPQHF. The CDR3 DNA is TGTGCCAGCAGTGGGAACAGGCCAGAATATAGCAATCAGCCCCAGCATTTT. The whole variable domain, filled in from reference TRBV2 and TRBJ1-5, reads EPEVTQTPSHQVTQMGQEVILRCVPISNHLYFYWYRQILGQKVEFLVSFYNNEISEKSEIFDDQFSVERPDGSNFTLKIRSTKLEDSAMYFCASSGNRPEYSNQPQHFGDGTRLSIL.

The CDR3 DNA is TGTGCCAGTACCGGGACTTATAATTCACCCCTCCACTTT. Translated: CASTGTYNSPLHF. This chain links TRBV28 with TRBJ1-6; a weak D match, TRBD1 (5 bases). V was trimmed by 9 bases and J by 4 bases, leaving 10 bases between them. CDR3 length: 13 residues. Per germline, CDR1 MDHEN and CDR2 SYDVKM. The full variable domain, in which reference TRBV28 and TRBJ1-6 provide the parts outside the CDR3, is DVKVTQSSRYLVKRTGEKVFLECVQDMDHENMFWYRQDPGLGLRLIYFSYDVKMKEKGDIPEGYSVSREKKERFSLILESASTNQTSMYLCASTGTYNSPLHFGNGTRLTVT.

The chain has TRBV30 and TRBJ2-7, with 10 bases matching TRBD2. Germline V gene sequence: CDR1 GTSNPN, CDR2 SVGIG (reference sequence). The CDR3 extends over 16 amino acids. V was clipped by 0 bases and J by 0 bases; unmatched bases: 5. DNA of the CDR3: TGTGCCTGGAGTGTACAAGCGGGGGGGACCTCCTACGAGCAGTACTTC. Amino acids: CAWSVQAGGTSYEQYF.

V usage is TRBV27 and J usage is TRBJ1-2; 10 bases map to TRBD1. Germline loops: CDR1 MNHEY, CDR2 SMNVEV (reference sequence). The CDR3 spans 17 residues. Trimming cost V 5 bases and J 0 bases; bases outside gene matches: 9. CDR3 loop: CASSRGTGVGANYGYTF. The CDR3 DNA reads TGTGCCAGCAGTCGCGGGACAGGGGTTGGAGCTAACTATGGCTACACCTTC.

The J gene is TRBJ1-2, the V gene TRBV6-5; D is perhaps TRBD1 (5 bases). This CDR3 is 13 amino acids long. CDR1 MNHEY and CDR2 SVGAGI come from the germline V gene. V was trimmed by 2 bases and J by 10 bases, leaving 14 bases between them. The CDR3 sequence is CASSYVAGLNYTF. The DNA of the CDR3 is TGTGCCAGCAGTTACGTGGCAGGGCTGAACTACACCTTC.

The V call is TRBV19, the J call TRBJ1-1, with TRBD1 as a possible D gene (5 bases). CDR3 size: 18 residues. The germline V gene has CDR1 LNHDA and CDR2 SQIVND (reference sequence). Trimming pared 7 bases from V and 0 bases from J, leaving 24 bases between. The CDR3 here is CASTAFGQGSFMNTEAFF. For the CDR3, the DNA is TGTGCCAGTACTGCTTTCGGGCAGGGAAGTTTCATGAACACTGAAGCTTTCTTT.

V is TRBV6-4 and J is TRBJ2-3, with TRBD1 identical over 10 bases. The CDR3 loop spans 15 amino acids. J was trimmed by 2 bases and V by 6 bases; bases with no gene match: 5. Germline V gene lookup returns CDR1 MRHNA and CDR2 SNTAGT. The CDR3, as DNA: TGTGCCAGCAGCCCCGGGACAGGGGACACAGATACGCAGTATTTT. Protein: CASSPGTGDTDTQYF.

This chain links TRBV7-8 with TRBJ1-5; D ambiguous. The CDR3 length is 12 residues. The V and J ends lost 5 bases and 6 bases respectively, with 8 bases between them. Germline V gives CDR1 SGHVS, CDR2 FQNEAQ. CDR3 amino acids: CASSLPSQPQHF. Here the CDR3 DNA reads TGTGCCAGCAGCCTCCCCAGTCAGCCCCAGCATTTT.

The gene calls are TRBV2 and TRBJ1-4; D not certain. The germline CDR1 and CDR2 sequences are SNHLY and FYNNEI. The CDR3 loop spans 15 amino acids. The germline V and J ends were trimmed by 5 bases and 7 bases, with 17 bases remaining between them. The chain's CDR3 is CASSPRPYGGEKLFF. The CDR3 DNA reads as TGTGCCAGCAGTCCTAGACCTTACGGAGGTGAAAAACTGTTTTTT.

J is TRBJ2-7 and V is TRBV30; no clear D gene. The CDR3 runs 13 residues. V was clipped by 0 bases and J by 2 bases, with 8 bases between them. Germline CDR1 is GTSNPN and CDR2 is SVGIG (reference sequence). The CDR3 reads CAWSVRRTYEQYF. The CDR3 DNA follows: TGTGCCTGGAGTGTACGCAGGACCTACGAGCAGTACTTC.

V is TRBV29-1 and J is TRBJ1-2; tentative D call: TRBD1 (5 bases). Germline V gives CDR1 SQVTM, CDR2 ANQGSEA. Trimming left V 5 bases short and J 2 bases short, with 18 bases between. This CDR3 comprises 15 residues. The CDR3 reads CSVLGPQGRNYGYTF. The CDR3 nucleotides are TGCAGCGTTTTAGGTCCCCAGGGAAGAAACTATGGCTACACCTTC.

V and J are TRBV6-6 and TRBJ2-3; D perhaps matches TRBD1 (5 bases). The CDR3 loop spans 13 amino acids. The V gene's germline CDR1 is MNHNY and CDR2 SVGAGI (reference sequence). Deletions cut 0 bases from V and 4 bases from J, with 5 bases between. The CDR3 sequence: CASSYSGADTQYF. The DNA for the CDR3 is TGTGCCAGCAGTTACTCAGGGGCAGATACGCAGTATTTT.

This chain joins TRBV25-1 and TRBJ1-2; maybe TRBD1 (6 bases). Germline CDR1 MGHDK, CDR2 SYGVNS. The CDR3 is 15 residues long. Trimming stripped 3 bases from V and 2 bases from J, with 13 bases between. This chain's CDR3 is CASSDTAGANYGYTF. The CDR3 bases are TGTGCCAGCAGTGATACGGCAGGGGCGAACTATGGCTACACCTTC.

This clone came up once. The chain joins TRBV4-1 to TRBJ2-3, with 7 bases aligning to TRBD1. The CDR3 sequence is 16 residues long. Unmatched junction bases numbered 9, after V lost 0 bases and J lost 6 bases. Germline lookup yields CDR1 MGHRA and CDR2 YSYEKL. The CDR3 nucleotides read TGCGCCAGCAGCCAAGAACGTAGGGGGCTCGGGGATACGCAGTATTTT. Translated, it gives CASSQERRGLGDTQYF.